Sequencing of this TCR beta chain was carried out in a study of beta chain features in type 1 diabetes. The wider study: All samples yielded around 98 million examined sorted cells.

CD45RO/CCR7/CD25/CD127/CD95/CD27 separated CD4+ naive, central memory, regulatory and stem cell-like memory cells by sorting. CDR3 size: 16 residues. Germline-derived CDR1 and CDR2 are KGHSH and LQKENI. V was clipped by 1 base and J by 2 bases, with 9 bases between them. The authors reverse transcribed all of the isolated RNA, so sequencing captured expressed TCRB transcripts. Sequenced by immunoSEQ multiplex PCR; TCRdb stores in-frame clones only, minus some. The sample contains hundreds of thousands of clones, around a sixth of which appear only once. The specimen sequenced was naive CD4+ T cells from blood. The chain links TRBV18 to TRBJ2-6; D unresolved. This TCR was sampled from a man between 18 and 29 years old in good health. Here the CDR3 reads CASSPLGKTGANVLTF. CDR3 DNA: TGTGCCAGCTCACCACTAGGGAAGACTGGGGCCAACGTCCTGACTTTC.